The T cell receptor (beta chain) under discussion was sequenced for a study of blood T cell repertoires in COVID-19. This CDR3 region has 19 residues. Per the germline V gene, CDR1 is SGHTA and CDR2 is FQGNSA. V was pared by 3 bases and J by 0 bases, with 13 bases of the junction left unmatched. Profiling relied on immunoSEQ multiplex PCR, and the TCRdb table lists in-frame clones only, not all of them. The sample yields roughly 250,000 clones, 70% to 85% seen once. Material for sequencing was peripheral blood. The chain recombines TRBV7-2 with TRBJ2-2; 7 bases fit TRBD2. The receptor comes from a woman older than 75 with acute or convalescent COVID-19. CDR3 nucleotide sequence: TGTGCCAGCAGCTTTGGAGCCCAGTGGCTAGCGGCGAACACCGGGGAGCTGTTTTTT. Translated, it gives CASSFGAQWLAANTGELFF. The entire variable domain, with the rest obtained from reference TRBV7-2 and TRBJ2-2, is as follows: GAGVSQSPSNKVTEKGKDVELRCDPISGHTALYWYRQSLGQGLEFLIYFQGNSAPDKSGLPSDRFSAERTGGSVSTLTIQRTQQEDSAVYLCASSFGAQWLAANTGELFFGEGSRLTVL.